Listed below are T cell receptor beta chains from one sample, sequenced in a study of early T cells in non-severe SARS-CoV-2 infection. TCRdb itself ran the 5' RACE reads through MiXCR, one entry per CDR3 protein. The data contain 40,000 to 45,000 distinct CDR3 sequences, 6% to 7% of them singletons. This specimen consisted of whole blood, obtained at baseline. The receptor set was obtained from an adult who was a healthcare worker with PCR-confirmed SARS-CoV-2 infection or an uninfected control (not recorded which). Both conserved end residues are part of each CDR3. A D gene is named only where the DNA matches it firmly. Size is omitted from some rows. Given values are once, few, many or a class for expanded clones.

CDR3 length	V gene	D gene	J gene	clone size	CDR3 protein	CDR3 DNA
15	TRBV13	-	TRBJ2-7	many	CASSAARDNAYEQYF	TGTGCCAGCAGCGCAGCCCGGGACAATGCTTACGAGCAGTACTTC
13	TRBV18	-	TRBJ2-1	many	CASSAGSHNEQFF	TGTGCCAGCTCTGCGGGGAGTCACAATGAGCAGTTCTTC
14	TRBV12-3/TRBV12-4	-	TRBJ2-7	many	CASSLSRPGDEQYF	TGTGCCAGCAGTTTATCCCGTCCGGGCGACGAGCAGTACTTC
16	TRBV20-1	TRBD1	TRBJ2-3	-	CSANGQGIKSTDTQYF	TGCAGTGCCAACGGACAGGGGATAAAATCCACAGATACGCAGTATTTT
14	TRBV2	-	TRBJ1-4	many	CASRGATTNEKLFF	TGTGCCAGCCGGGGGGCCACCACTAATGAAAAACTGTTTTTT
16	TRBV5-1	TRBD1	TRBJ1-4	many	CASSKGRTGDTEKLFF	TGCGCCAGCAGCAAAGGGCGGACAGGGGATACGGAAAAACTGTTTTTT
15	TRBV6-2/TRBV6-3	TRBD2	TRBJ2-1	-	CASSILAGTYNEQFF	TGTGCCAGCAGTATACTAGCGGGGACCTACAATGAGCAGTTCTTC
14	TRBV9	-	TRBJ2-2	many	CASSPRPPTGELFF	TGTGCCAGCAGCCCCCGACCCCCGACCGGGGAGCTGTTTTTT
16	TRBV27	TRBD2	TRBJ2-1	-	CASSPKTSGGGGEQFF	TGTGCCAGCAGTCCGAAGACTAGCGGGGGTGGCGGTGAGCAGTTCTTC
14	TRBV7-9	-	TRBJ2-7	many	CASSVRTASYEQYF	TGTGCCAGCAGCGTACGGACAGCCTCCTACGAGCAGTACTTC
14	TRBV2	TRBD1	TRBJ1-2	many	CASSEGKTGDGYTF	TGTGCCAGCAGTGAGGGGAAGACAGGGGATGGCTACACCTTC
12	TRBV7-2	-	TRBJ1-5	many	CASRQNNQPQHF	TGTGCCAGCAGGCAGAACAATCAGCCCCAGCATTTT
15	TRBV5-4	TRBD1	TRBJ1-1	many	CASSYDGTGGTEAFF	TGTGCCAGCAGCTACGACGGCACAGGGGGGACTGAAGCTTTCTTT
16	TRBV11-2	-	TRBJ2-1	many	CASSLELILAYNEQFF	TGTGCCAGCAGCTTAGAATTAATTCTAGCCTACAATGAGCAGTTCTTC
14	TRBV20-1	-	TRBJ2-2	few	CSARQGGVTGELFF	TGCAGTGCTCGACAGGGAGGGGTAACCGGGGAGCTGTTTTTT
15	TRBV29-1	-	TRBJ1-1	-	CSVAGLLGGATEAFF	TGCAGCGTTGCGGGACTTCTGGGGGGCGCAACTGAAGCTTTCTTT
13	TRBV6-5	-	TRBJ1-1	many	CASIRGANTEAFF	TGTGCCAGCATTAGGGGAGCGAACACTGAAGCTTTCTTT
14	TRBV6-1	-	TRBJ1-1	few	CASSPPGGNTEAFF	TGTGCCAGCAGCCCGCCCGGGGGTAACACTGAAGCTTTCTTT
15	TRBV7-3	-	TRBJ1-1	-	CASSPQGGRNTEAFF	TGTGCCAGCAGCCCCCAAGGAGGGAGGAACACTGAAGCTTTCTTT
12	TRBV4-1	TRBD1	TRBJ1-4	many	CASSHTGEKLFF	TGCGCCAGCAGCCATACAGGGGAGAAACTGTTTTTT
16	TRBV18	-	TRBJ2-1	many	CASSPPRQSSYNEQFF	TGTGCCAGCTCACCACCCCGACAGAGCTCCTACAATGAGCAGTTCTTC
18	TRBV14	-	TRBJ2-5	-	CASSHVKGSTPYQETQYF	TGTGCCAGCAGCCATGTTAAGGGGTCCACCCCGTACCAAGAGACCCAGTACTTC
15	TRBV24-1	TRBD1	TRBJ2-3	many	CATSDTGGLGDTQYF	TGTGCCACCAGTGACACAGGGGGGCTCGGAGATACGCAGTATTTT
18	TRBV7-9	TRBD2	TRBJ2-5	-	CASSSLISGSVKKETQYF	TGTGCCAGCAGCTCCCTTATCAGCGGGAGTGTCAAGAAAGAGACCCAGTACTTC
15	TRBV27	TRBD2	TRBJ2-1	few	CASRPGGASYNEQFF	TGTGCCAGCAGACCGGGGGGGGCCTCCTACAATGAGCAGTTCTTC
15	TRBV4-3	-	TRBJ2-7	few	CASSQGPQGTYEQYF	TGCGCCAGCAGCCAAGGCCCCCAGGGGACCTACGAGCAGTACTTC
13	TRBV24-1	-	TRBJ2-7	few	CATSDLSLPEQYF	TGTGCCACCAGTGATTTAAGTCTTCCCGAGCAGTACTTC
18	TRBV7-3	-	TRBJ2-6	few	CASSPRGRGILWANVLTF	TGTGCCAGCAGCCCGCGGGGCAGGGGAATTTTATGGGCCAACGTCCTGACTTTC
14	TRBV27	-	TRBJ1-6	many	CASRTLAQYSPLHF	TGTGCCAGCAGAACACTGGCCCAGTATTCACCCCTCCACTTT
14	TRBV20-1	TRBD1	TRBJ1-5	-	CSATTGGSVQPQHF	TGCAGTGCTACGACAGGGGGTAGTGTTCAGCCCCAGCATTTT
13	TRBV7-2	-	TRBJ2-3	-	CASSSYSTDTQYF	TGTGCCAGCAGCTCCTACAGCACAGATACGCAGTATTTT
13	TRBV7-9	-	TRBJ1-1	few	CASSLNQNTEAFF	TGTGCCAGCAGCTTAAATCAGAACACTGAAGCTTTCTTT
12	TRBV7-2	-	TRBJ2-7	few	CASSRGGYEQYF	TGTGCCAGCAGTCGCGGCGGGTACGAGCAGTACTTC
17	TRBV10-3	TRBD2	TRBJ2-5	many	CAISDPGLAGVWETQYF	TGTGCCATCAGTGATCCGGGACTAGCGGGAGTTTGGGAGACCCAGTACTTC
16	TRBV5-1	-	TRBJ1-3	few	CASSLYGGASGNTIYF	TGCGCCAGCAGCTTGTATGGCGGAGCCTCTGGAAACACCATATATTTT
13	TRBV20-1	-	TRBJ1-6	many	CSARLAGNSPLHF	TGCAGTGCGCGACTTGCAGGGAATTCACCCCTCCACTTT
13	TRBV6-2/TRBV6-3	-	TRBJ2-2	-	CASSSSQAGELFF	TGTGCCAGCAGTTCGAGTCAAGCCGGGGAGCTGTTTTTT
11	TRBV4-2	-	TRBJ2-7	-	CASSQGGVKYF	TGTGCCAGCAGCCAGGGGGGAGTGAAGTACTTC
15	TRBV20-1	TRBD1	TRBJ1-1	few	CSAGGQGPVNTEAFF	TGCAGTGCCGGCGGACAGGGCCCTGTGAACACTGAAGCTTTCTTT
12	TRBV29-1	-	TRBJ1-1	few	CSVNRPFGGAFF	TGCAGCGTTAATAGACCCTTCGGTGGAGCTTTCTTT
14	TRBV3-1	TRBD2	TRBJ2-5	-	CASRLTSAQETQYF	TGTGCCAGCAGACTAACTAGCGCCCAAGAGACCCAGTACTTC
15	TRBV18	-	TRBJ1-1	many	CASSREPGPNTEAFF	TGTGCCAGCTCACGGGAGCCGGGGCCCAACACTGAAGCTTTCTTT
13	TRBV20-1	-	TRBJ1-2	many	CSAISTAGYGYTF	TGCAGTGCTATTTCGACAGCCGGCTATGGCTACACCTTC
17	TRBV6-1	-	TRBJ2-3	few	CASSEEDWLDGRDTQYF	TGTGCCAGCAGTGAAGAGGATTGGCTAGATGGAAGGGATACGCAGTATTTT
17	TRBV10-2	-	TRBJ2-7	-	CASSESRPQRNSYEQYF	TGCGCCAGCAGTGAGTCGAGGCCCCAAAGAAACTCCTACGAGCAGTACTTC
14	TRBV7-8	TRBD2	TRBJ2-1	many	CASSLARGGGEQFF	TGTGCCAGCAGCTTAGCGCGGGGGGGAGGTGAGCAGTTCTTC
18	TRBV11-2	-	TRBJ2-5	many	CASSLDLGTRGTKETQYF	TGTGCCAGCAGCTTAGATCTGGGGACAAGAGGAACCAAAGAGACCCAGTACTTC
15	TRBV7-9	TRBD1	TRBJ1-2	many	CASSLSGDGTDHYTF	TGTGCCAGCAGCTTATCGGGGGATGGGACAGATCACTACACCTTC
16	TRBV21-1	-	TRBJ1-2	-	CASSKAEESTNYGYTF	TGTGCCAGCAGCAAAGCTGAGGAAAGTACTAACTATGGCTACACCTTC
11	TRBV11-2	-	TRBJ1-6	-	CASSLEGPLHF	TGTGCCAGCAGCCTCGAGGGACCCCTCCACTTT
14	TRBV7-6	-	TRBJ1-1	few	CASSRQEWDPEAFF	TGTGCCAGCAGCCGTCAGGAGTGGGACCCTGAAGCTTTCTTT
16	TRBV2	-	TRBJ2-1	few	CASLRPQGGATGEQFF	TGTGCCAGCCTTCGACCCCAAGGGGGGGCGACCGGGGAGCAGTTCTTC
16	TRBV27	-	TRBJ2-1	-	CASSPGRVSSYNEQFF	TGTGCCAGCAGCCCAGGGCGGGTTAGCTCCTACAATGAGCAGTTCTTC
14	TRBV20-1	-	TRBJ2-3	many	CSASGEGHTDTQYF	TGCAGTGCTAGCGGGGAAGGGCACACAGATACGCAGTATTTT
17	TRBV20-1	TRBD2	TRBJ2-1	-	CSAPGQPGTSGSNEQFF	TGCAGTGCTCCTGGACAACCGGGGACTAGCGGGAGCAATGAGCAGTTCTTC